This is a list of T cell receptor beta chains from one sample in a study of T cell responses to AZD1222 COVID-19 vaccine. Sequencing used immunoSEQ multiplex PCR; TCRdb keeps in-frame clones, though not all of them. The sample shows fewer than 150,000 clones, around 88% of them seen only once. Sequences were derived from peripheral blood, sampled on day 0 of AZD1222 vaccination. The origin of the receptors is an adult in good health. The CDR3 runs from the conserved cysteine through the conserved F or W. The order of the fields is clone size, D gene, V gene, J gene, CDR3 protein, CDR3 DNA. A D gene is named only where the DNA matches it firmly. Expanded clones are given a class, and other clones once, few, many or no size at all.

size: .
D: .
V: TRBV28
J: TRBJ1-5
CDR3: CASSLGGVNSNQPQHF
DNA: TGTGCCAGCAGTTTAGGCGGGGTAAATAGCAATCAGCCCCAGCATTTT

size: .
D: .
V: TRBV3-1/TRBV3-2
J: TRBJ2-5
CDR3: CASSQGQAGGETQYF
DNA: TGTGCCAGCAGCCAAGGCCAGGCAGGAGGGGAGACCCAGTACTTC

size: .
D: .
V: TRBV2
J: TRBJ1-1
CDR3: CASQVGIPMNTEAFF
DNA: TGTGCCAGCCAGGTGGGGATACCCATGAACACTGAAGCTTTCTTT

size: .
D: TRBD1
V: TRBV28
J: TRBJ2-1
CDR3: CASSSRDSINNEQFF
DNA: TGTGCCAGCAGTTCCCGGGACAGTATAAACAATGAGCAGTTCTTC

size: .
D: TRBD2
V: TRBV11-1
J: TRBJ2-1
CDR3: CASSLAGLAGHNEQFF
DNA: TGTGCCAGCAGCTTAGCGGGACTAGCGGGCCACAATGAGCAGTTCTTC

size: .
D: .
V: TRBV28
J: TRBJ1-2
CDR3: CASSLGSRSNYGYTF
DNA: TGTGCCAGCAGTTTAGGTAGCCGTTCTAACTATGGCTACACCTTC

size: .
D: .
V: TRBV18
J: TRBJ2-7
CDR3: CASSPGPTYEQYF
DNA: TGTGCCAGCTCACCGGGCCCAACCTACGAGCAGTACTTC

size: few
D: .
V: TRBV7-9
J: TRBJ2-7
CDR3: CASTPVTYEQYF
DNA: TGTGCCAGCACCCCCGTCACCTACGAGCAGTACTTC

size: .
D: .
V: TRBV5-1
J: TRBJ2-2
CDR3: CASSKEAGYTGELFF
DNA: TGCGCCAGCAGTAAAGAAGCGGGTTACACCGGGGAGCTGTTTTTT

size: .
D: .
V: TRBV6-1
J: TRBJ1-1
CDR3: CASSEFWGTSSRNTEAFF
DNA: TGTGCCAGCAGTGAATTTTGGGGGACATCGAGTAGGAACACTGAAGCTTTCTTT

size: .
D: .
V: TRBV18
J: TRBJ1-1
CDR3: CASSPKGPYTEAFF
DNA: TGTGCCAGCTCACCTAAAGGACCCTACACTGAAGCTTTCTTT

size: once
D: TRBD1
V: TRBV16
J: TRBJ1-1
CDR3: CASTPDRSMNTEAFF
DNA: TGTGCCAGCACCCCGGACAGGAGCATGAACACTGAAGCTTTCTTT

size: .
D: .
V: TRBV7-2
J: TRBJ2-7
CDR3: CASSLGQFYEQYF
DNA: TGTGCCAGCAGCTTAGGACAGTTCTACGAGCAGTACTTC

size: .
D: .
V: TRBV6-4
J: TRBJ1-1
CDR3: CASSDRENTEAFF
DNA: TGTGCCAGCAGTGACCGGGAGAACACTGAAGCTTTCTTT

size: .
D: .
V: TRBV20-1
J: TRBJ1-1
CDR3: CSAKGNTEAFF
DNA: TGCAGTGCTAAAGGGAACACTGAAGCTTTCTTT

size: .
D: TRBD2
V: TRBV20-1
J: TRBJ2-7
CDR3: CSASPREGEQYF
DNA: TGCAGTGCTAGTCCCCGGGAGGGGGAGCAGTACTTC

size: .
D: .
V: TRBV9
J: TRBJ2-1
CDR3: CASSVAPRGSYNEQFF
DNA: TGTGCCAGCAGCGTAGCCCCACGGGGCTCCTACAATGAGCAGTTCTTC

size: .
D: .
V: TRBV2
J: TRBJ2-3
CDR3: CASSEEGRGDTQYF
DNA: TGTGCCAGCAGTGAGGAGGGGCGGGGAGATACGCAGTATTTT

size: .
D: TRBD1
V: TRBV3-1/TRBV3-2
J: TRBJ1-1
CDR3: CASSQGDRREAFF
DNA: TGTGCCAGCAGCCAAGGGGACAGACGAGAAGCTTTCTTT

size: .
D: .
V: TRBV7-9
J: TRBJ1-4
CDR3: CASSLTRGATNEKLFF
DNA: TGTGCCAGCAGCTTGACCAGGGGTGCAACTAATGAAAAACTGTTTTTT

size: few
D: TRBD1
V: TRBV7-8
J: TRBJ1-1
CDR3: CASSKVTGGADTEAFF
DNA: TGTGCCAGCAGCAAAGTAACAGGGGGCGCAGACACTGAAGCTTTCTTT

size: .
D: TRBD2
V: TRBV28
J: TRBJ2-7
CDR3: CASSPSSGGDSYEQYF
DNA: TGTGCCAGCAGTCCTTCTAGCGGGGGGGACTCCTACGAGCAGTACTTC

size: .
D: .
V: TRBV18
J: TRBJ2-1
CDR3: CASSPPSGVVNEQFF
DNA: TGTGCCAGCTCACCACCTTCGGGGGTGGTCAATGAGCAGTTCTTC

size: few
D: .
V: TRBV5-5
J: TRBJ2-7
CDR3: CASSPRDSSYEQYF
DNA: TGTGCCAGCAGCCCGCGGGACAGCTCCTACGAGCAGTACTTC

size: .
D: TRBD2
V: TRBV7-2
J: TRBJ2-1
CDR3: CASSSTLAGLNNEQFF
DNA: TGTGCCAGCAGCTCTACTCTAGCGGGGTTAAACAATGAGCAGTTCTTC

size: .
D: TRBD1
V: TRBV28
J: TRBJ1-2
CDR3: CASSIDRDYGYTF
DNA: TGTGCCAGCAGTATCGACAGGGACTATGGCTACACCTTC

size: .
D: TRBD1
V: TRBV19
J: TRBJ1-2
CDR3: CASSITGGLGVGYTF
DNA: TGTGCCAGTAGTATCACAGGGGGTCTCGGCGTAGGCTACACCTTC

size: once
D: .
V: TRBV19
J: TRBJ2-2
CDR3: CASKRVDTGELFF
DNA: TGTGCCAGTAAAAGGGTTGACACCGGGGAGCTGTTTTTT

size: .
D: .
V: TRBV7-2
J: TRBJ2-1
CDR3: CASSQGGRPYNEQFF
DNA: TGTGCCAGCAGTCAGGGGGGACGCCCCTACAATGAGCAGTTCTTC

size: .
D: .
V: TRBV4-2
J: TRBJ1-5
CDR3: CASSQDLGQSNQPQHF
DNA: TGTGCCAGCAGCCAAGATTTAGGTCAGAGCAATCAGCCCCAGCATTTT

size: once
D: .
V: TRBV18
J: TRBJ1-1
CDR3: CASNREENTEAFF
DNA: TGTGCCAGCAACCGGGAGGAGAACACTGAAGCTTTCTTT

size: .
D: .
V: TRBV19
J: TRBJ1-5
CDR3: CASSTRNRETQHF
DNA: TGTGCCAGTAGTACAAGAAACAGGGAGACCCAGCATTTT

size: .
D: TRBD2
V: TRBV10-3
J: TRBJ2-1
CDR3: CAISESTSGVVEQFF
DNA: TGTGCCATCAGTGAGTCGACTAGCGGGGTGGTCGAGCAGTTCTTC

size: .
D: .
V: TRBV27
J: TRBJ1-1
CDR3: CASSPITGPGTEAFF
DNA: TGTGCCAGCAGTCCGATCACAGGGCCGGGCACTGAAGCTTTCTTT

size: once
D: TRBD2
V: TRBV19
J: TRBJ2-3
CDR3: CASSYSGVTDTQYF
DNA: TGTGCCAGTAGTTATAGCGGGGTGACAGATACGCAGTATTTT

size: .
D: .
V: TRBV11-2
J: TRBJ1-6
CDR3: CASSLEEDSPLHF
DNA: TGTGCCAGCAGCTTAGAGGAGGATTCACCCCTCCACTTT

size: .
D: TRBD1
V: TRBV7-3
J: TRBJ2-2
CDR3: CASSSTGGTGELFF
DNA: TGTGCCAGCAGCTCCACAGGGGGAACCGGGGAGCTGTTTTTT

size: .
D: .
V: TRBV28
J: TRBJ1-3
CDR3: CASSSRPGIIGNTIYF
DNA: TGTGCCAGCAGTTCCCGGCCCGGGATTATTGGAAACACCATATATTTT

size: .
D: .
V: TRBV15
J: TRBJ1-1
CDR3: CATSRERFANAEAFF
DNA: TGTGCCACCAGCAGAGAGAGGTTCGCGAACGCTGAAGCTTTCTTT

size: once
D: .
V: TRBV7-6
J: TRBJ2-2
CDR3: CASSRDVLSTGELFF
DNA: TGTGCCAGCAGCAGGGACGTGCTCTCCACCGGGGAGCTGTTTTTT

size: .
D: .
V: TRBV7-2
J: TRBJ2-7
CDR3: CASSLDMAREQYF
DNA: TGTGCCAGCAGCTTAGACATGGCTCGGGAGCAGTACTTC

size: .
D: .
V: TRBV10-3
J: TRBJ2-5
CDR3: CAISERQGFETQYF
DNA: TGTGCCATCAGTGAACGCCAGGGATTTGAGACCCAGTACTTC

size: .
D: .
V: TRBV6-1
J: TRBJ2-5
CDR3: CATSGQVAQYF
DNA: TGTGCCACCAGTGGCCAAGTGGCCCAGTACTTC

size: .
D: .
V: TRBV9
J: TRBJ2-3
CDR3: CASSVRWADTQYF
DNA: TGTGCCAGCAGCGTACGGTGGGCAGATACGCAGTATTTT

size: .
D: .
V: TRBV24-1
J: TRBJ2-7
CDR3: CATSDLGSYEQYF
DNA: TGTGCCACCAGTGATTTGGGCTCCTACGAGCAGTACTTC

size: .
D: .
V: TRBV3-1/TRBV3-2
J: TRBJ1-5
CDR3: CASSQGRGPRPQHF
DNA: TGTGCCAGCAGCCAAGGTAGAGGCCCACGGCCCCAGCATTTT

size: .
D: .
V: TRBV12-3/TRBV12-4
J: TRBJ2-1
CDR3: CASSFATVNEQFF
DNA: TGTGCCAGCAGTTTTGCTACAGTCAATGAGCAGTTCTTC

size: .
D: .
V: TRBV28
J: TRBJ1-1
CDR3: CASSLPQGRVNTEAFF
DNA: TGTGCCAGCAGTTTGCCACAGGGCAGAGTGAACACTGAAGCTTTCTTT

size: .
D: .
V: TRBV5-4
J: TRBJ1-1
CDR3: CASSVRGSNTEAFF
DNA: TGTGCCAGCAGCGTGAGGGGTTCGAACACTGAAGCTTTCTTT

size: .
D: .
V: TRBV29-1
J: TRBJ2-6
CDR3: CSVLIGANVLTF
DNA: TGCAGCGTCTTAATTGGGGCCAACGTCCTGACTTTC

size: .
D: TRBD2
V: TRBV19
J: TRBJ2-4
CDR3: CASSRAGGANIQYF
DNA: TGTGCCAGTAGCCGCGCGGGGGGGGCTAACATTCAGTACTTC

size: few
D: TRBD2
V: TRBV27
J: TRBJ2-3
CDR3: CASSRSPGGGRTDTQYF
DNA: TGTGCCAGCAGTCGCTCACCAGGCGGGGGACGCACAGATACGCAGTATTTT

size: .
D: .
V: TRBV6-5
J: TRBJ1-2
CDR3: CASSWGYNDGYTF
DNA: TGTGCCAGCAGTTGGGGATATAATGATGGCTACACCTTC

size: .
D: .
V: TRBV5-3
J: TRBJ1-5
CDR3: CARSLESEGNRGDQPQHF
DNA: TGTGCCAGAAGCTTGGAGTCGGAAGGAAACCGCGGGGATCAGCCCCAGCATTTT

size: .
D: TRBD1
V: TRBV6-5
J: TRBJ1-1
CDR3: CASGDRANTEAFF
DNA: TGTGCCAGCGGGGACAGGGCGAACACTGAAGCTTTCTTT